The sequence of this T cell receptor beta chain was determined in a study of blood T cell repertoires in COVID-19. The protocol was immunoSEQ multiplex PCR, while the TCRdb copy is restricted to in-frame clones and leaves out a portion. The sample yields 200,000 or so clones, roughly 80% seen once. The sequence was obtained from a woman aged 70-85 years with acute or convalescent COVID-19. The sample comprised peripheral blood.

CDR3 sequence reads: CASSLRGQGSSLHNEQFF. Here the CDR3 DNA reads TGTGCCAGCAGTTTACGGGGACAGGGAAGTTCTCTACACAATGAGCAGTTCTTC. The chain is built from TRBV27 and TRBJ2-1; 9 nucleotides line up with TRBD1. The CDR3 is 18 amino acids. J was trimmed by 5 bases and V by 2 bases; bases with no gene match: 13. Germline V CDR1 and CDR2: MNHEY, SMNVEV (reference sequence).